This is a list of T cell receptor beta chains from one sample in a study of T cells in Graves' hyperthyroidism and ophthalmopathy. TCRdb redid the calling of the multiplex PCR reads with MiXCR, one entry per CDR3 protein. Of tens of thousands of distinct CDR3 sequences in the sample, just under 50% were seen once. The specimen was blood. All receptors come from a woman aged 25-40 years with Graves' ophthalmopathy. Each CDR3 is given with its conserved first and last residue. The D gene is left open where the match is weak. Only part of the rows carry a size: once, few, many, or a class if the clone is expanded.

J gene | V gene | D gene | clone size | CDR3 protein | CDR3 DNA
TRBJ1-4 | TRBV28 | TRBD1 | many | CASSPSGQASKLFF | TGTGCCAGCAGCCCATCCGGACAGGCATCCAAACTGTTTTTT
TRBJ2-3 | TRBV5-1 | TRBD2 | many | CASSLGLAASTDTQYF | TGCGCCAGCAGCTTGGGACTAGCGGCTAGCACAGATACGCAGTATTTT
TRBJ2-3 | TRBV28 | - | many | CASSLEQLGTDTQYF | TGTGCCAGCAGTTTAGAACAACTCGGCACAGATACGCAGTATTTT
TRBJ1-5 | TRBV7-2 | - | many | CASSLSGGFSNQPQHF | TGTGCCAGCAGCTTATCGGGGGGCTTCTCCAATCAGCCCCAGCATTTT
TRBJ2-7 | TRBV6-5 | - | - | CASSEAPRTALSAYEQYF | TGTGCCAGCAGTGAAGCTCCCCGGACAGCTTTGAGCGCCTACGAGCAGTACTTC
TRBJ1-2 | TRBV28 | - | - | CASSSTSGDYGYTF | TGTGCCAGCAGTTCAACGTCTGGGGACTATGGCTACACCTTC
TRBJ1-5 | TRBV6-6 | - | many | CASSQKDQPQHF | TGTGCCAGCAGTCAGAAGGATCAGCCCCAGCATTTT
TRBJ1-4 | TRBV19 | TRBD1 | - | CASGRQGDNEKLFF | TGTGCCAGTGGGAGACAGGGTGATAATGAGAAACTGTTTTTT
TRBJ1-2 | TRBV11-2 | - | many | CASSFLSTVNYGYTF | TGTGCCAGCAGCTTCCTCTCGACAGTCAACTATGGCTACACCTTC
TRBJ2-7 | TRBV29-1 | TRBD1 | many | CSAGDRYYEQYF | TGCAGCGCCGGGGACAGGTACTACGAGCAGTACTTC
TRBJ1-1 | TRBV19 | - | - | CASSTGERRTEAFF | TGTGCCAGTAGTACCGGCGAAAGACGCACTGAAGCTTTCTTT
TRBJ1-3 | TRBV9 | - | - | CASGLSDRPFSGNTTYF | TGTGCCAGCGGCCTATCAGACAGGCCGTTCTCTGGAAACACCACATATTTT
TRBJ1-2 | TRBV11-2 | - | many | CASSLAAGYGYTF | TGTGCCAGCAGCTTAGCGGCAGGGTATGGCTACACCTTC
TRBJ1-2 | TRBV29-1 | TRBD1 | medium-sized | CSVGWTGSSYGYTF | TGCAGCGTTGGATGGACAGGGTCTAGCTATGGCTACACCTTC
TRBJ2-5 | TRBV25-1 | - | - | CGSRSKLGTEETQYF | TGTGGCAGCAGATCGAAGCTTGGAACCGAAGAGACTCAGTACTTC
TRBJ2-3 | TRBV6-4 | TRBD2 | - | CASSGASGGTDTQYF | TGTGCCAGCAGTGGGGCTAGCGGGGGCACGGATACGCAGTATTTT
TRBJ2-3 | TRBV20-1 | - | - | CSATLLVADTQYF | TGCAGTGCGACTCTCCTAGTGGCTGATACGCAGTATTTT
TRBJ1-4 | TRBV5-1 | TRBD1 | - | CASSVRDRGNEKLFF | TGCGCCAGCAGCGTGCGGGACAGGGGAAATGAAAAACTGTTTTTT
TRBJ1-4 | TRBV11-2 | - | many | CASSEDINEKLFF | TGTGCCAGCAGCGAGGACATTAATGAAAAACTGTTTTTT
TRBJ1-1 | TRBV29-1 | - | many | CSVEEGWTTEAFF | TGCAGCGTTGAGGAGGGGTGGACCACTGAAGCTTTCTTT
TRBJ1-2 | TRBV9 | - | many | CASSVADTGAGYTF | TGTGCCAGCAGCGTAGCTGACACGGGGGCGGGCTACACCTTC
TRBJ1-6 | TRBV7-8 | TRBD1 | - | CASSFSRDRASTPLHF | TGTGCCAGCAGCTTCTCCAGGGACAGGGCATCTACACCCCTCCACTTT
TRBJ2-7 | TRBV20-1 | TRBD1 | - | CSARERDSYKEQYF | TGCAGCGCTAGAGAACGGGACAGCTACAAGGAGCAGTACTTC
TRBJ2-2 | TRBV20-1 | - | - | CSARQGAVGGPGELFF | TGCAGTGCTCGACAGGGCGCTGTGGGAGGTCCCGGGGAGCTGTTTTTT
TRBJ1-6 | TRBV3-1 | - | many | CASSQAVGSKGSPLHF | TGTGCCAGCAGCCAAGCTGTTGGGTCAAAGGGATCACCCCTCCACTTT
TRBJ1-2 | TRBV20-1 | TRBD1 | medium-sized | CSARTGSGYTF | TGCAGTGCTAGGACAGGGTCTGGCTACACCTTC
TRBJ2-7 | TRBV7-3 | - | - | CASSSGTREQYF | TGTGCCAGCAGCTCGGGGACGCGCGAGCAGTACTTC
TRBJ2-3 | TRBV19 | - | many | CASSRLQGSGTDTQYF | TGTGCCAGTAGTCGCTTACAGGGTTCGGGCACAGATACGCAGTATTTT
TRBJ1-1 | TRBV7-6 | - | once | CASSLAGGGTEAFF | TGTGCCAGCAGCTTAGCCGGGGGAGGCACTGAAGCTTTCTTT
TRBJ2-2 | TRBV5-1 | TRBD1 | many | CASSLDRGVGELFF | TGCGCCAGCAGCTTGGACAGGGGGGTCGGGGAGCTGTTTTTT
TRBJ2-5 | TRBV5-8 | - | - | CASSEGTQYF | TGTGCCAGCAGCGAGGGGACCCAGTACTTC
TRBJ2-5 | TRBV3-1 | - | - | CASSQQMGTQYF | TGTGCCAGCAGCCAACAAATGGGGACCCAGTACTTC
TRBJ2-1 | TRBV19 | - | - | CASSMLLYKEQFF | TGTGCCAGCAGTATGCTTCTTTACAAGGAGCAGTTCTTC